This TCR beta chain stems from a study of blood T cells in healthy people across ages. Combining a sample-barcoded 5' primer with a J-beta primer mix, a second PCR ran for roughly 7 to 11 cycles. TCRdb re-called the 5' RACE reads with MiXCR, one entry per CDR3 protein. The table has some 1.7 million distinct CDR3 sequences, 28% seen once; the top ten hold approximately 7.7%. The V gene's germline CDR1 is SGHAT and CDR2 FQNNGV. There are 15 residues in the CDR3. The V end lost 6 bases, the J end lost 2 bases, and 15 bases lay between the germline ends. Study observations and caveats: Unsorted PBMC material precluded a definitive naive versus antigen-experienced comparison.

As concerns this clonotype: Its target is not known.

Sequenced input: blood. V gene TRBV11-2 combines with J gene TRBJ2-3, with D possibly matching TRBD1 (6 bases). The TCR was taken from a woman in her twenties or thirties in good health. The CDR3 sequence is CASSRNRVSTDTQYF. In DNA form, the CDR3 reads TGTGCCAGCAGTCGGAACAGGGTTTCCACAGATACGCAGTATTTT. The whole variable domain, remainder taken from reference TRBV11-2 and TRBJ2-3, is EAGVAQSPRYKIIEKRQSVAFWCNPISGHATLYWYQQILGQGPKLLIQFQNNGVVDDSQLPKDRFSAERLKGVDSTLKIQPAKLEDSAVYLCASSRNRVSTDTQYFGPGTRLTVL.